The clone carrying this T cell receptor (beta chain) was detected many times. The data stem from a study of blood T cells in healthy people across ages. The second PCR ran about 6 to 12 cycles with a sample-barcoded 5' primer and J-beta primers. MiXCR was run by TCRdb on the 5' RACE reads, yielding one entry per CDR3 protein. The table includes around 1,100,000 distinct CDR3 sequences, roughly two fifths detected once. Germline loops: CDR1 LGHNA, CDR2 YNFKEQ. Trimming cost V 1 base and J 5 bases, with 15 bases left between them. This CDR3 has 16 residues. Sequencing used blood. This TCR came from a man between 18 and 35 years old in good health. The rearrangement joins TRBV4-2 to TRBJ2-1; TRBD2 might be the D (6 bases). The CDR3: CASSQVSAGRHNEQFF. CDR3 bases: TGTGCCAGCAGCCAAGTATCGGCGGGGAGACACAATGAGCAGTTCTTC.